Below are 27 T cell receptor beta chains sequenced from a single sample in a study of control samples from healthy donors and cancer patients. Repertoires were generated with immunoSEQ multiplex PCR, while TCRdb's copy carries only in-frame clones and drops some. The sample consists of around 120,000 clones, more than 85% of them appearing once. The sequenced sample was blood. All receptors derive from a young woman in good health.

The genes are TRBV28 and TRBJ2-7, with 7 bases that match TRBD1. This CDR3 is built from 14 residues. CDR1 and CDR2 (germline): MDHEN, SYDVKM. Losses at the gene ends were 7 bases for V and 6 bases for J; bases not matched to a gene: 12. Here the CDR3 DNA reads TGTGCCAGCACCCCGGGACAGATGCCTATCGAGCAGTACTTC. This gives the protein CASTPGQMPIEQYF.

The chain is built from TRBV6-6 and TRBJ1-5; D uncertain. Deletions cut 6 bases from V and 6 bases from J, with 9 bases between. The CDR3 loop spans 12 amino acids. CDR1 and CDR2 (germline): MNHNY, SVGAGI (reference sequence). The CDR3 sequence: CASRYGGQPQHF. CDR3 in DNA: TGTGCCAGCAGGTACGGAGGTCAGCCCCAGCATTTT.

The chain employs TRBV9 and TRBJ2-6; 7 bases are shared with TRBD1. The CDR3 sequence is 19 residues long. Trimming cost V 0 bases and J 1 base; bases outside gene matches: 10. CDR1 SGDLS and CDR2 YYNGEE come from the germline V gene. Here the CDR3 DNA reads TGTGCCAGCAGCGTAGCAGTTACAACACAGGGGTCTGGGGCCAACGTCCTGACTTTC. It translates to CASSVAVTTQGSGANVLTF.

This sequence joins TRBV4-3 and TRBJ2-3; TRBD2 matches 11 bases. The V and J ends lost 0 bases and 9 bases, in that order; junction bases with no gene match: 8. The CDR3 extends over 16 amino acids. Germline lookup yields CDR1 LGHNA and CDR2 YSLEER. The CDR3 spells CASSQDLTSGSRTQYF. CDR3 sequence (DNA): TGCGCCAGCAGCCAAGATCTAACTAGCGGGAGCCGGACGCAGTATTTT.

The V call is TRBV12-3 or TRBV12-4, the J call TRBJ2-2, with D possibly matching TRBD2 (5 bases). The CDR3 covers 12 residues. V lost 5 bases and J 6 bases, leaving 7 bases between the germline ends. The CDR3 DNA reads TGTGCCAGCAGTGTACTAGCCGGGGAGCTGTTTTTT. Translated, it gives CASSVLAGELFF.

The rearrangement links TRBV27 to TRBJ2-5; 8 bases align to TRBD1. Germline V gene sequence: CDR1 MNHEY, CDR2 SMNVEV (reference sequence). The CDR3 loop spans 15 amino acids. Trimming at V came to 6 bases and at J to 3 bases, leaving 9 bases not matched to a gene. The DNA of the CDR3 is TGTGCCAGCAGCACCATCGCAGGGGGCAAAGAGACCCAGTACTTC. It yields the protein CASSTIAGGKETQYF.

The genes are TRBV29-1 and TRBJ2-3; either TRBD1 or TRBD2 may fit D (6 bases each). Germline CDR1 is SQVTM and CDR2 is ANQGSEA. This CDR3 has 16 amino acids. Trimming stripped 7 bases from V and 3 bases from J, with 23 bases between. CDR3 coding DNA: TGCAGCGCGGAGGGCCGCCAAGGGGGATTTACAGATACGCAGTATTTT. Protein product: CSAEGRQGGFTDTQYF.

CDR3 sequence: CASISPGGNYGYTF. CDR3 DNA: TGTGCCAGCATCAGCCCCGGGGGGAACTATGGCTACACCTTC. The gene calls are TRBV28 and TRBJ1-2, with D perhaps TRBD1 (5 bases). The length of the CDR3 is 14 residues. CDR1 is MDHEN and CDR2 is SYDVKM in the germline V gene. V lost 7 bases, J lost 2 bases, and 14 bases lay in between.

The chain employs TRBV5-1 and TRBJ2-5, with a weak D call TRBD1 (5 bases). Germline CDR1 reads SGHRS; CDR2 reads YFSETQ. CDR3 length: 14 amino acids. The germline V and J ends were trimmed by 3 bases and 0 bases, with 9 bases remaining between them. The chain's CDR3 is CASSSQGNQETQYF. DNA of the CDR3: TGCGCCAGCAGCTCCCAGGGAAACCAAGAGACCCAGTACTTC.

In DNA, the CDR3 is TGCGCCAGCAGCCAAGATGAGGGCAGGGGCCGTACCTTCACTGAAGCTTTCTTT. Protein product: CASSQDEGRGRTFTEAFF. The chain links TRBV4-3 to TRBJ1-1, with D possibly matching TRBD1 (6 bases). This CDR3 is 18 amino acids long. The V gene lost 0 bases and the J gene lost 4 bases, with 21 bases spanning the gap. Germline V gene lookup returns CDR1 LGHNA and CDR2 YSLEER.

V is TRBV9 and J is TRBJ1-5; no firm D call. Trimming took 1 base from V and 0 from J, leaving 8 bases between them. Germline CDR1 SGDLS, CDR2 YYNGEE. The CDR3 is 15 amino acids. In DNA, the CDR3 is TGTGCCAGCAGCGTAAGTTGGGATAGCAATCAGCCCCAGCATTTT. Translation: CASSVSWDSNQPQHF.

This clone turned up a few times. The V and J genes are TRBV4-2 and TRBJ2-7, with D possibly being TRBD2 (5 bases). The CDR3 consists of 16 residues. Germline V gives CDR1 LGHNA, CDR2 YNFKEQ. Trimming left V 0 bases short and J 2 bases short, with 14 bases between. The CDR3 loop is CASSQDVVDGAYEQYF. The CDR3 DNA sequence: TGTGCCAGCAGCCAAGATGTGGTTGACGGGGCCTACGAGCAGTACTTC.

This sequence joins TRBV2 and TRBJ2-1; D uncertain. Germline V gene sequence: CDR1 SNHLY, CDR2 FYNNEI. V was shortened by 4 bases and J by 6 bases, with 13 bases between the two germline ends. This CDR3 comprises 14 residues. The chain's CDR3 is CASSAVDTTNEQFF. CDR3 sequence (DNA): TGTGCCAGCAGTGCGGTTGACACCACCAATGAGCAGTTCTTC.

The rearrangement joins TRBV28 to TRBJ2-3; TRBD2 matches 9 bases. The length of the CDR3 is 15 residues. From germline, CDR1 is MDHEN and CDR2 SYDVKM. The V gene end was trimmed by 5 bases and the J gene end by 1 base; junction bases not matched to a gene: 4. CDR3 DNA sequence: TGTGCCAGCAGTAGCGGGGGGCGGGGCACAGATACGCAGTATTTT. Protein: CASSSGGRGTDTQYF.

The V gene is TRBV27, the J gene TRBJ2-7; no reliable D call. The ends were cut back, 2 bases at V and 1 base at J, with 6 bases in the middle. The CDR3 extends over 13 amino acids. Looked up from germline, CDR1 is MNHEY and CDR2 is SMNVEV (reference sequence). CDR3 amino acids: CASSLGTSYEQYF. The CDR3 coding sequence is TGTGCCAGCAGTTTAGGTACGTCCTACGAGCAGTACTTC.

This chain joins TRBV6-5 and TRBJ1-1; possible D gene TRBD1, 6 bases. Germline values: CDR1 MNHEY, CDR2 SVGAGI. This CDR3 comprises 16 residues. The V gene lost 4 bases and the J gene lost 5 bases, with 20 bases spanning the gap. The CDR3 protein is CASSSKEGQTNTEAFF. DNA of the CDR3: TGTGCCAGCAGTTCCAAAGAAGGACAGACGAATACTGAAGCTTTCTTT.

The chain recombines TRBV6-4 with TRBJ1-5, with 9 bases fitting TRBD1. The junction had 21 bases not matched to a gene; V was cut back by 2 bases and J by 4 bases. This CDR3 spans 21 amino acids. Germline assignment: CDR1 MRHNA and CDR2 SNTAGT. The CDR3 DNA is TGTGCCAGCAGTGACCGGAAGTGGCGGCCGGACAGGGGAAGGGGTAATCAGCCCCAGCATTTT. Encoded protein: CASSDRKWRPDRGRGNQPQHF.

V is TRBV7-2 and J is TRBJ1-5; D is perhaps TRBD1 (6 bases). Germline CDR1 is SGHTA and CDR2 is FQGNSA. The CDR3 runs 16 residues. With 0 bases removed from V and 1 base from J, the gap between germline ends came to 10 bases. The CDR3 DNA reads as TGTGCCAGCAGCTTAGCCCCAGGGGTCAGCAATCAGCCCCAGCATTTT. Protein: CASSLAPGVSNQPQHF.

V and J are TRBV30 and TRBJ1-1; D gene unclear. Trimming removed 5 bases at V and 2 bases at J, with 6 bases between. CDR3 length: 11 residues. Germline assignment: CDR1 GTSNPN and CDR2 SVGIG (reference sequence). The CDR3 sequence: CAWDDNTEAFF. The CDR3 DNA sequence: TGTGCCTGGGATGACAACACTGAAGCTTTCTTT.

The chain has TRBV7-2 and TRBJ1-6; 8 bases match TRBD1. V was pared by 5 bases and J by 5 bases, with 5 bases of the junction left unmatched. The CDR3 has 15 residues. In germline, CDR1 is SGHTA, CDR2 FQGNSA. The CDR3 DNA follows: TGTGCCAGCAGCCCTCAGACAGGGGATAATTCACCCCTCCACTTT. It codes for CASSPQTGDNSPLHF.

The rearrangement joins TRBV5-4 to TRBJ2-3, with D possibly TRBD2 on 7 matching bases. Germline V gives CDR1 SGHNT, CDR2 YYREEE (reference sequence). This CDR3 is 13 amino acids long. V was clipped by 1 base and J by 11 bases, with 14 bases between them. The CDR3 sequence: CASSLRGGEEQYF. CDR3 coding DNA: TGTGCCAGCAGCTTGAGGGGGGGAGAGGAGCAGTATTTT.

The chain couples TRBV4-3 to TRBJ2-7, with 10 bases that match TRBD1. V lost 0 bases, J lost 3 bases, and 8 bases stayed unmatched. The CDR3 consists of 17 residues. CDR1 LGHNA and CDR2 YSLEER come from the germline V gene. The chain's CDR3 is CASSQEGGQGESYEQYF. The DNA for the CDR3 is TGCGCCAGCAGCCAAGAAGGAGGACAGGGGGAAAGCTACGAGCAGTACTTC.

V gene TRBV2 combines with J gene TRBJ1-6, with a tentative D call TRBD1 (5 bases). V was pared by 5 bases and J by 6 bases, with 11 bases between. The CDR3 covers 14 residues. Germline CDR1 SNHLY, CDR2 FYNNEI. The CDR3, as DNA: TGTGCCAGCAGTTGGGACCAGGTTAATTCACCCCTCCACTTT. It translates to CASSWDQVNSPLHF.

This clone has a handful of counts. The chain employs TRBV6-1 and TRBJ1-4, with TRBD1 identical over 8 bases. The trim removed 3 bases at V and 7 bases at J, leaving 10 bases unmatched. The germline V gene has CDR1 MNHNS and CDR2 SASEGT. The CDR3 sequence is 16 residues long. For the CDR3, the DNA is TGTGCCAGCAGTGAGAGAGACAGGGGACTTGGTGAAAAACTGTTTTTT. Protein: CASSERDRGLGEKLFF.

The chain has TRBV28 and TRBJ2-7; TRBD2 agrees at 11 bases. V lost 3 bases, J lost 2 bases, and 18 bases stayed unmatched. This CDR3 region has 20 residues. Germline V gene data show CDR1 as MDHEN and CDR2 as SYDVKM. CDR3 coding DNA: TGTGCCAGCAGTTTCTTTTGGAGGGTTAGCGGGAGGGCCCCGACCTACGAGCAGTACTTC. Its protein is CASSFFWRVSGRAPTYEQYF.

The chain has TRBV7-9 and TRBJ2-3, with D uncertain. The CDR3 spans 12 residues. Trimming shortened V by 1 base and J by 9 bases, and 8 bases separated the two germline ends. Germline lookup yields CDR1 SEHNR and CDR2 FQNEAQ (reference sequence). DNA of the CDR3: TGTGCCAGCAGCTTAGTCCGAGAGACGCAGTATTTT. It encodes CASSLVRETQYF.

The V call is TRBV14, the J call TRBJ1-2; 7 bases are shared with TRBD1. Germline values: CDR1 SGHDN, CDR2 FVKESK. The CDR3 length is 16 residues. Trimming cost V 0 bases and J 2 bases; bases outside gene matches: 6. The CDR3 reads CASSQDSMTGNYGYTF. The CDR3 DNA follows: TGTGCCAGCAGCCAAGATTCAATGACAGGGAACTATGGCTACACCTTC.